This TCR beta chain was identified during a study of cytomegalovirus exposure and HLA in healthy donors. Study results and caveats: The study put under 200 TCR beta chains on its list as cytomegalovirus-associated. The authors excluded some V segments, including TRBV6-2 and TRBV6-3, as indistinguishable. Several top significant clusters appeared, in a later analysis, to be linked to common viral pathogens.

V gave up 0 bases and J gave up 4 bases, with 15 bases separating them. This CDR3 has 16 residues. CDR1 is LGHNT and CDR2 is FRNRAP in the germline V gene. A word on this clone: Its antigen remains unknown.

The PCR ran on 60 Vbeta and 13 Jbeta primers. This table comes from immunoSEQ multiplex PCR, and its TCRdb copy is limited to in-frame clones, with some not included. The data hold about 190,000 clones, with roughly 77% observed a single time. Though nominally healthy at sampling, donors likely had unrecorded immune exposures. Sequences were obtained from PBMCs. The chain links TRBV12-5 to TRBJ1-2; no definite D call. This receptor was identified in a woman aged 25-40 years in good health and CMV-seropositive. This CDR3 reads CASGLVVSGTAYGYTF. The CDR3 DNA reads TGTGCTAGTGGTTTGGTAGTATCGGGAACCGCCTATGGCTACACCTTC.